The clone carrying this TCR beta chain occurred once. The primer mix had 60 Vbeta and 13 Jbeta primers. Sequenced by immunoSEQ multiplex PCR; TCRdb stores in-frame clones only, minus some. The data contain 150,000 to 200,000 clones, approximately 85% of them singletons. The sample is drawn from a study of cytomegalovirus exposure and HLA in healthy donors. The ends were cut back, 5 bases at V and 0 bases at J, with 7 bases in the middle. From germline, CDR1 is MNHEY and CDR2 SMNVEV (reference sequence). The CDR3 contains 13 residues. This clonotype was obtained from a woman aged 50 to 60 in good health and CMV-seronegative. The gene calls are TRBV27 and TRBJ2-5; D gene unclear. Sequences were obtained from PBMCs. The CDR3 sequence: CASSPYNQETQYF. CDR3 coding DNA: TGTGCCAGCAGTCCATACAACCAAGAGACCCAGTACTTC.